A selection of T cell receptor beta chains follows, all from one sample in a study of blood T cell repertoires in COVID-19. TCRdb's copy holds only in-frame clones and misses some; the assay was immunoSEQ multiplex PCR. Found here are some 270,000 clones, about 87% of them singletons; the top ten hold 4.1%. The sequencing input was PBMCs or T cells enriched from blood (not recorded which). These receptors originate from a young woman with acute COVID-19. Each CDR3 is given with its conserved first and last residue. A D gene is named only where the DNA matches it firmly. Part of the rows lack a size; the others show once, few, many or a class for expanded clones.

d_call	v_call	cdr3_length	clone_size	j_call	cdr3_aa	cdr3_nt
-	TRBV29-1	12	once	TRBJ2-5	CSAWTVQETQYF	TGCAGCGCATGGACAGTCCAAGAGACCCAGTACTTC
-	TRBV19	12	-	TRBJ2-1	CASRSGGGRQFF	TGTGCCAGTAGATCTGGGGGGGGCAGGCAGTTCTTC
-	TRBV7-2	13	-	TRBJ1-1	CASSLTGNTEAFF	TGTGCCAGCAGCTTGACAGGTAACACTGAAGCTTTCTTT
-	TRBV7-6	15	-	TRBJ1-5	CASSLSRGEDQPQHF	TGTGCCAGCAGCTTATCCAGGGGCGAGGATCAGCCCCAGCATTTT
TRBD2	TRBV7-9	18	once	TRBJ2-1	CASSLALADPDSYNEQFF	TGTGCCAGCAGCTTGGCCCTAGCGGACCCCGACTCCTACAATGAGCAGTTCTTC
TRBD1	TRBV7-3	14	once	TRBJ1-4	CASSLTGGNEKLFF	TGTGCCAGCAGCTTGACAGGGGGTAATGAAAAACTGTTTTTT
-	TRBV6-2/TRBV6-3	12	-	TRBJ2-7	CASSLSVHEQYF	TGTGCCAGCAGTCTAAGTGTTCACGAGCAGTACTTC
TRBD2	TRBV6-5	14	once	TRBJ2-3	CASRLTREPDTQYF	TGTGCCAGCAGGCTAACGCGGGAGCCAGATACGCAGTATTTT
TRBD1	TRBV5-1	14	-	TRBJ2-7	CASSTGQASHEQYF	TGCGCCAGCAGCACAGGACAGGCCTCCCACGAGCAGTACTTC
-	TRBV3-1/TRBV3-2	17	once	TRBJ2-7	CASSQDGLERASYEQYF	TGTGCCAGCAGCCAAGATGGTTTAGAGCGGGCCTCCTACGAGCAGTACTTC
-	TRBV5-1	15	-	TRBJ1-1	CASSSRQSRGTEAFF	TGCGCCAGCAGCTCCCGTCAGAGTCGGGGCACTGAAGCTTTCTTT
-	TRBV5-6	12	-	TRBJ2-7	CASSQGIYEQYF	TGTGCCAGCAGCCAGGGAATTTACGAGCAGTACTTC
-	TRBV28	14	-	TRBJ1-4	CATYGRENNEKLFF	TGTGCCACCTACGGACGGGAAAATAATGAAAAACTGTTTTTT
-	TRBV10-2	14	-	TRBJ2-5	CASSEGGTQETQYF	TGCGCCAGCAGTGAAGGCGGAACTCAAGAGACCCAGTACTTC
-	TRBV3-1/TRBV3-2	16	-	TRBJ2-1	CASSQDGRGAYNEQFF	TGTGCCAGCAGCCAAGACGGGAGAGGGGCCTACAATGAGCAGTTCTTC
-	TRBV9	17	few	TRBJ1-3	CASSVVWQANSGNTIYF	TGTGCCAGCAGCGTAGTCTGGCAGGCGAACTCTGGAAACACCATATATTTT
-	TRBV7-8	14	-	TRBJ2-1	CASRTPDIFDEQFF	TGTGCCAGCAGAACGCCGGACATTTTCGATGAGCAGTTCTTC
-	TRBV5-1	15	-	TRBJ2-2	CASSLVPSGAGELFF	TGCGCCAGCAGCTTGGTCCCTTCAGGGGCCGGGGAGCTGTTTTTT
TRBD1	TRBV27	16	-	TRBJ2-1	CASSLSSTGAYNEQFF	TGTGCCAGCAGTTTATCCTCGACAGGGGCATACAATGAGCAGTTCTTC
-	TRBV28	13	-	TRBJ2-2	CASCHMNTGELFF	TGTGCCAGTTGCCACATGAACACCGGGGAGCTGTTTTTT
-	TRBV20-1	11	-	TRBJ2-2	CSARDFRELFF	TGCAGTGCTAGGGACTTTCGGGAGCTGTTTTTT
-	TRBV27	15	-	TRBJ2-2	CATRPGGLNTGELFF	TGTGCCACCAGACCGGGGGGCCTGAACACCGGGGAGCTGTTTTTT
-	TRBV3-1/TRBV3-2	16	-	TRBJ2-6	CASSPRSLSGANVLTF	TGTGCCAGCAGCCCGCGTTCCCTCTCTGGGGCCAACGTCCTGACTTTC
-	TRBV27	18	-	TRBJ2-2	CASSLSLSRAGAGGELFF	TGTGCCAGCAGTTTATCACTATCCCGGGCGGGGGCTGGCGGGGAGCTGTTTTTT
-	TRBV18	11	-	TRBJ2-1	CASSPENEQFF	TGTGCCAGCTCACCGGAGAATGAGCAGTTCTTC
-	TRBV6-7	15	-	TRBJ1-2	CASSYSRRQFDGYTF	TGTGCCAGCAGTTACTCGAGGCGTCAGTTCGATGGCTACACCTTC
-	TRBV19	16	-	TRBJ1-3	CASSQSLSRAGNTIYF	TGTGCCAGTAGTCAATCGCTCTCCCGGGCTGGAAACACCATATATTTT
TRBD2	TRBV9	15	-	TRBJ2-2	CASSVGLASTGELFF	TGTGCCAGCAGCGTGGGACTAGCGAGCACCGGGGAGCTGTTTTTT
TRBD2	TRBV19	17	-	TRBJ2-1	CASSPILAGASYNEQFF	TGTGCCAGTAGTCCCATACTAGCGGGAGCGTCCTACAATGAGCAGTTCTTC
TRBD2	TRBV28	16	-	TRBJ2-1	CASRRTSGSWVNEQFF	TGTGCCAGCAGGCGGACTAGCGGGAGTTGGGTCAATGAGCAGTTCTTC
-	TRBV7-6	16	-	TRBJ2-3	CASSLEGGFSTDTQYF	TGTGCCAGCAGCTTAGAAGGCGGGTTCTCCACAGATACGCAGTATTTT
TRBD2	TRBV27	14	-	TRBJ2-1	CASSRGLRYNEQFF	TGTGCCAGCAGTCGGGGACTACGTTACAATGAGCAGTTCTTC
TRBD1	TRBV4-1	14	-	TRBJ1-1	CASGTGGSGTEAFF	TGCGCCAGCGGGACAGGGGGTTCGGGCACTGAAGCTTTCTTT
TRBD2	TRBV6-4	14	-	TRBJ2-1	CASSEWEGYNEQFF	TGTGCCAGCAGTGAGTGGGAGGGATACAATGAGCAGTTCTTC
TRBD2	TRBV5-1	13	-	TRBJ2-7	CASKAGEAYEQYF	TGCGCCAGCAAAGCGGGAGAGGCCTACGAGCAGTACTTC
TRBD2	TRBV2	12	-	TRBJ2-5	CASISGGQTQYF	TGTGCCAGCATTTCGGGAGGGCAGACCCAGTACTTC
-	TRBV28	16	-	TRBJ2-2	CASSLAQGTFPGELFF	TGTGCCAGCAGTTTGGCCCAGGGTACTTTCCCCGGGGAGCTGTTTTTT
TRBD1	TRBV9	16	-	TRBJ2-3	CASSVDAGQGTDTQYF	TGTGCCAGCAGCGTAGATGCTGGACAGGGCACAGATACGCAGTATTTT
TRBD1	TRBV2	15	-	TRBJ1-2	CASSTTGGTNYGYTF	TGTGCCAGCAGTACGACAGGGGGTACAAACTATGGCTACACCTTC
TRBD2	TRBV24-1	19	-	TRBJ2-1	CATSDAGGGLPATYNEQFF	TGTGCCACCAGTGATGCGGGGGGGGGCCTCCCCGCGACCTACAATGAGCAGTTCTTC
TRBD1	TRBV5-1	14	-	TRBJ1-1	CASTLDRGSPEAFF	TGCGCCAGCACCTTGGACAGGGGCAGTCCTGAAGCTTTCTTT